This TCR beta chain was recorded in a study of T cell changes during pregnancy in multiple sclerosis. Sequencing used immunoSEQ multiplex PCR; TCRdb keeps in-frame clones, though not all of them. The data contain about 64,000 clones, roughly 96% of them singletons. The count of this clone is one. CDR1 is MDHEN, CDR2 SYDVKM, per germline. V lost 8 bases to trimming and J lost 4 bases; unmatched junction nucleotides: 8. The CDR3 loop spans 16 amino acids. Sequenced here: CD8+ T cells from peripheral blood mononuclear cells, sampled after pregnancy. The source of this sequence is a female donor with multiple sclerosis, enrolled in a pregnancy study. The chain combines TRBV28 with TRBJ2-1, with TRBD2 matching 13 bases. CDR3 coding DNA: TGTGCCAGCCTCCGACCACTAGCGGGAGGGTACAATGAGCAGTTCTTC. It yields the protein CASLRPLAGGYNEQFF.